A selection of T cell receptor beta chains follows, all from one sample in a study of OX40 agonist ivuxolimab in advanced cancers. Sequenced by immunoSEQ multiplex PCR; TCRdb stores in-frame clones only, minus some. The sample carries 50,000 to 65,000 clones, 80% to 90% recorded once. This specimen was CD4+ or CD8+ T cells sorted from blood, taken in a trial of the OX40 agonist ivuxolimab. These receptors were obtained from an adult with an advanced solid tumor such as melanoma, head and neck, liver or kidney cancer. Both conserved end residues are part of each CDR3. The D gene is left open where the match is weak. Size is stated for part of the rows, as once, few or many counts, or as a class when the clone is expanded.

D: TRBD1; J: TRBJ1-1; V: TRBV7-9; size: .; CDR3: CASSSDRGTEAFF; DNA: TGTGCCAGCAGCTCGGACAGGGGCACTGAAGCTTTCTTT
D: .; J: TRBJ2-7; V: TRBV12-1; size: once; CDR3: CASSFARTSGAYEQYF; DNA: TGTGCCAGCAGCTTTGCCAGGACTAGCGGGGCCTACGAGCAGTACTTC
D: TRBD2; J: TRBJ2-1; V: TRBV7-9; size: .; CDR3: CASSPGTSSTEQFF; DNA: TGTGCCAGCAGCCCGGGGACTAGCAGCACTGAGCAGTTCTTC
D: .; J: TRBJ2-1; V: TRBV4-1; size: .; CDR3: CASSGLRTTYNEQFF; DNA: TGCGCCAGCAGTGGCCTGCGGACGACGTACAATGAGCAGTTCTTC
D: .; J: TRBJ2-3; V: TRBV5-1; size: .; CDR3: CASTGTVSTDTQYF; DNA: TGCGCCAGCACCGGGACGGTTAGCACAGATACGCAGTATTTT
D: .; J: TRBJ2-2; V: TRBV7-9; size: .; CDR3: CASSLHLGGTGELFF; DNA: TGTGCCAGCAGTCTTCACCTGGGGGGAACCGGGGAGCTGTTTTTT
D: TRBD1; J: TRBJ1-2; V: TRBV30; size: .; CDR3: CAWNPGQGGYGYTF; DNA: TGTGCCTGGAACCCCGGACAGGGAGGGTATGGCTACACCTTC
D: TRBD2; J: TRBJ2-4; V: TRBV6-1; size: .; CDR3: CASSGTSDIQYF; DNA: TGTGCCAGCAGCGGGACTAGCGACATTCAGTACTTC
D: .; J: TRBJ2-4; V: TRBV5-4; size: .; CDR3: CASSFIVGQGINIQYF; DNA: TGTGCCAGCAGCTTCATAGTCGGGCAGGGCATAAACATTCAGTACTTC
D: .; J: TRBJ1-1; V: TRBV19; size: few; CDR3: CASSSGQGATEAFF; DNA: TGTGCCAGTAGTTCCGGGCAGGGAGCCACTGAAGCTTTCTTT
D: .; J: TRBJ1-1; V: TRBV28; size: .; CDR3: CASSFSGYTEAFF; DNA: TGTGCCAGCAGTTTTTCGGGGTACACTGAAGCTTTCTTT
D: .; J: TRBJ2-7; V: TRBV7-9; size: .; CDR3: CASSLGAAEQYF; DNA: TGTGCCAGCAGCTTAGGAGCTGCCGAGCAGTACTTC
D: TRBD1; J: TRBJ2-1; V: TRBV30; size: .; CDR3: CAWTPGTGGYNEQFF; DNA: TGTGCCTGGACCCCGGGGACAGGGGGGTATAATGAGCAGTTCTTC
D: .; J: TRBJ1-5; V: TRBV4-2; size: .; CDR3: CASSQGSTGDQPQHF; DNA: TGTGCCAGCAGCCAAGGGTCGACAGGTGATCAGCCCCAGCATTTT
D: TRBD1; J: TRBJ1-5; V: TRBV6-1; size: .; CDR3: CASSARDRLDQPQHF; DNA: TGTGCCAGCAGTGCCCGGGACAGGCTTGACCAGCCCCAGCATTTT
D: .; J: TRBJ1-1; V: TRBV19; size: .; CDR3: CASIKWGVEGTEAFF; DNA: TGTGCCAGTATTAAGTGGGGCGTAGAAGGTACTGAAGCTTTCTTT
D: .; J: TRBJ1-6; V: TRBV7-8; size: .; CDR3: CASSLPQNSPLHF; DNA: TGTGCCAGCAGCTTACCTCAGAATTCACCCCTCCACTTT
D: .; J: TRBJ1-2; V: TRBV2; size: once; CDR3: CASSGGRPGGYTF; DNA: TGTGCCAGCAGTGGTGGACGACCAGGTGGCTACACCTTC
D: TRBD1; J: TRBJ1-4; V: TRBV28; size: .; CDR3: CASRPLRGDRATSKLATNEKLFF; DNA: TGTGCCAGCAGGCCACTTCGGGGCGACAGGGCAACCTCCAAACTTGCAACTAATGAAAAACTGTTTTTT
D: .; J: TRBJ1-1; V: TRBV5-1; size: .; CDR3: CASSLAQPRAEAFF; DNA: TGCGCCAGCAGCTTGGCACAGCCGCGGGCTGAAGCTTTCTTT
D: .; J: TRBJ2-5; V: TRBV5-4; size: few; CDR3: CASSLKETQYF; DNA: TGTGCCAGCAGCTTAAAAGAGACCCAGTACTTC
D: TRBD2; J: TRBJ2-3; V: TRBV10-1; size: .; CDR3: CASSVNPIGGAGGGKDTQYF; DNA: TGCGCCAGCAGTGTTAACCCGATCGGAGGCGCGGGAGGGGGAAAAGATACGCAGTATTTT
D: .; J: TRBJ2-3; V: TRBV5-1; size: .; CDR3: CASTRDPSTDTQYF; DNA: TGCGCCAGCACCCGGGACCCCAGCACAGATACGCAGTATTTT
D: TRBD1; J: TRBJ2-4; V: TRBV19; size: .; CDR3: CASSIQGASNIQYF; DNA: TGTGCCAGTAGTATTCAGGGGGCGAGCAACATTCAGTACTTC
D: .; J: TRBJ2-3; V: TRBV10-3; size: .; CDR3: CAILSSARPDTQYF; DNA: TGTGCCATTCTGTCTTCGGCCCGGCCAGATACGCAGTATTTT
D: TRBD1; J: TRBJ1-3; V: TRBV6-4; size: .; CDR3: CASRRKVQGPSGNTIYF; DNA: TGTGCCAGCAGGAGAAAGGTACAGGGGCCTTCTGGAAACACCATATATTTT
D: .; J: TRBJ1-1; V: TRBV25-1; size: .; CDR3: CASSSPGKNTEAFF; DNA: TGTGCCAGCAGTAGTCCAGGGAAGAACACTGAAGCTTTCTTT
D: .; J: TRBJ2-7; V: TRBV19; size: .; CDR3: CASSPTSGVSYEQYF; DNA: TGTGCCAGTAGTCCCACCAGCGGCGTTTCCTACGAGCAGTACTTC
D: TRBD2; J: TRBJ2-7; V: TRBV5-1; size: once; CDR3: CASSLTLAGIQYF; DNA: TGCGCCAGCAGCTTGACCCTAGCGGGAATACAGTACTTC
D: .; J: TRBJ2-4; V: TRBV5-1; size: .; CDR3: CASSLETGSKNIQYF; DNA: TGCGCCAGCAGCTTGGAGACGGGTAGCAAAAACATTCAGTACTTC
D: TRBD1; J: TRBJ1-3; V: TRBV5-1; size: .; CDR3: CASSSTGAGNTIYF; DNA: TGCGCCAGCAGCTCCACAGGGGCCGGAAACACCATATATTTT
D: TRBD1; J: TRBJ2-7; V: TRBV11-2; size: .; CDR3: CASSESGGSYEQYF; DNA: TGTGCCAGCAGCGAATCAGGGGGCTCCTACGAGCAGTACTTC
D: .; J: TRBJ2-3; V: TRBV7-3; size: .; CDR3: CASSENGQSTDTQYF; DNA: TGTGCCAGCAGCGAGAACGGGCAGAGCACAGATACGCAGTATTTT
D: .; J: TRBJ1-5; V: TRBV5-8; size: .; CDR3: CATGGRSNQPQHF; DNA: TGTGCCACCGGGGGGCGGTCCAATCAGCCCCAGCATTTT
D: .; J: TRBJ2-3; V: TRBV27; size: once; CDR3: CASSRPWDTQYF; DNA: TGTGCCAGCAGTAGACCCTGGGATACGCAGTATTTT
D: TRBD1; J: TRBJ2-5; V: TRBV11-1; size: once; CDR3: CASSEGQGGETQYF; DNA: TGTGCCAGCAGCGAGGGACAGGGAGGCGAGACCCAGTACTTC
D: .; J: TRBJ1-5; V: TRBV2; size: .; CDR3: CASSGGGADSKNQPQHF; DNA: TGTGCCAGCAGTGGAGGTGGAGCTGACAGTAAGAATCAGCCCCAGCATTTT
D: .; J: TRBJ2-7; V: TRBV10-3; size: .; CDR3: CAISEGGSSYEQYF; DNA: TGTGCCATCAGTGAGGGGGGGAGCTCCTACGAGCAGTACTTC
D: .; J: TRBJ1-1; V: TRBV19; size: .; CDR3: CATSNTVFAEAFF; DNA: TGTGCCACCTCGAATACAGTTTTCGCTGAAGCTTTCTTT
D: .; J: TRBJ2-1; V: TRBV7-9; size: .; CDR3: CASSLPGGDYNEQFF; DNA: TGTGCCAGCAGCTTACCGGGCGGAGACTACAATGAGCAGTTCTTC
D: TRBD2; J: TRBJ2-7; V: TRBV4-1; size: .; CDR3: CASSQSAREAGGGEQYF; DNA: TGCGCCAGCAGCCAAAGCGCCCGAGAAGCGGGAGGTGGGGAGCAGTACTTC
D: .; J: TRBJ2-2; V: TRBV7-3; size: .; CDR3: CASSWGVTGELFF; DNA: TGTGCCAGCAGCTGGGGGGTCACCGGGGAGCTGTTTTTT
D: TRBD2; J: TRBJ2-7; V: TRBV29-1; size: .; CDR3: CSVTSGSPEQYF; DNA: TGCAGCGTAACTAGCGGGAGTCCCGAGCAGTACTTC
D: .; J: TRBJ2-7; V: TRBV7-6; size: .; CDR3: CASSLGGREQYF; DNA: TGTGCCAGCAGCTTGGGGGGCCGCGAGCAGTACTTC
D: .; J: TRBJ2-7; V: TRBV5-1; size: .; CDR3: CASSVSGFSGEQYF; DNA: TGCGCCAGCAGCGTCTCGGGATTTTCGGGGGAGCAGTACTTC
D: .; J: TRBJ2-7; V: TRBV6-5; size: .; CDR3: CASSYSRGDHEQYF; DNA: TGTGCCAGCAGTTACTCCCGAGGGGACCACGAGCAGTACTTC
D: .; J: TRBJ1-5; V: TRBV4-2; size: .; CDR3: CASSQVGQPNSNQPQHF; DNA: TGTGCCAGCAGCCAAGTCGGACAGCCAAATAGCAATCAGCCCCAGCATTTT
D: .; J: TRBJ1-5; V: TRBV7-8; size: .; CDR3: CASSSNIDSNQPQHF; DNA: TGTGCCAGCAGCTCAAACATAGATAGCAATCAGCCCCAGCATTTT
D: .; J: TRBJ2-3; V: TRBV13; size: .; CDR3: CASRDRTGNTQYF; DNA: TGTGCCAGCAGAGATCGTACCGGGAATACGCAGTATTTT
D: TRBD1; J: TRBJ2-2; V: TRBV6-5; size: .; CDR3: CASRAGTGRTGELFF; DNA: TGTGCCAGCAGGGCCGGGACAGGGCGGACCGGGGAGCTGTTTTTT
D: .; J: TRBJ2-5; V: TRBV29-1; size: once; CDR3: CSVPGQVQETQYF; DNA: TGCAGCGTCCCGGGACAAGTACAAGAGACCCAGTACTTC
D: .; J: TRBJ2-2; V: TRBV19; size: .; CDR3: CASSNLDSLNTGELFF; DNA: TGTGCCAGTAGTAACCTAGACAGTCTGAACACCGGGGAGCTGTTTTTT
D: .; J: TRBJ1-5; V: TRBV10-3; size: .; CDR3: CAISESTVRNQPQHF; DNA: TGTGCCATCAGTGAGTCAACAGTACGCAATCAGCCCCAGCATTTT
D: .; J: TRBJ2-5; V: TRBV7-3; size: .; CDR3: CASSLQDQETQYF; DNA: TGTGCCAGCAGCTTACAGGATCAAGAGACCCAGTACTTC